The TCR beta chain under discussion was sequenced for a study of shared clonotypes between healthy human individuals. This clone was picked up one time. Its specificity is unknown. The assay was immunoSEQ multiplex PCR, and TCRdb's table has in-frame clones only and misses some. This repertoire shows approximately 2,000,000 clones, just over 90% found once; its top ten account for about 1.7%. Regarding the study as a whole: Sharing across four donors was seen in 4.5% to 6.5% of naive CD4 clonotypes. Non-shared clonotypes had lower generation probabilities than clonotypes shared by all four sorted-subset donors.

Naive CD8 cells, CD45RO-negative and positively selected for CCR7, excluded terminally differentiated effector memory CD45RA+ cells. Caucasian adults living in Nashville, Tennessee, provided all samples. Germline V lookup: CDR1 LGHNT, CDR2 FRNRAP. This CDR3 comprises 14 residues. Trimming stripped 5 bases from V and 2 bases from J, with 10 bases between. This receptor was taken from a man between 18 and 35 years old in good health. Some clones in this sample may be carry-over from other donors' samples. The sequencing sample was made of naive CD8+ T cells from PBMCs. This chain uses TRBV12-5 with TRBJ2-1; a possible D gene is TRBD2 (5 bases). The CDR3 DNA sequence: TGTGCTAGTGGTCCCACCGGGGCCTACAATGAGCAGTTCTTC. Its translation is CASGPTGAYNEQFF.